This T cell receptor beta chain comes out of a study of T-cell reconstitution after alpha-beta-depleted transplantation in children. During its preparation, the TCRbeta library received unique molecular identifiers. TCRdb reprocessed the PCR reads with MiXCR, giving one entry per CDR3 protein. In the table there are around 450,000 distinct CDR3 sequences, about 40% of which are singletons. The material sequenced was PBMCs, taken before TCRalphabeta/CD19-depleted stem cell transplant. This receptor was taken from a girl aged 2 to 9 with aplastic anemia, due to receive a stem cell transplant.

The CDR3 spells CASRPETYSYEQYF. The CDR3 DNA is TGTGCCAGCAGACCAGAAACCTACTCCTACGAGCAGTACTTC. This chain links TRBV12-3 or TRBV12-4 with TRBJ2-7; no firm D call. V lost 6 bases and J 0 bases, leaving 12 bases between the germline ends. This CDR3 contains 14 residues.